This section outlines one T cell receptor (beta chain) sequence together with its context. Antigen unknown. CD4+ cells yielded CD45RA+ naive and CD45RA-negative memory subsets. Method: immunoSEQ multiplex PCR; TCRdb's copy keeps in-frame clones and lacks some. The sample yields under 600,000 clones, about 97% seen once. Germline trimming cut 3 bases from V and 4 bases from J; bases unmatched to any gene: 7. The CDR3 is 16 residues long. Germline V lookup: CDR1 SGHRS, CDR2 YFSETQ. The sample originates from a study of shared clonotypes between healthy human individuals. At the level of the study: Plates per donor: three CD4 naive, three CD4 memory, two CD8 naive, one CD8 memory. Study findings and constraints: Relative to clonotypes present in all four donors, those not shared had lower generation probabilities. With a handful of donors compared, 5% to 5.5% of naive CD4 clonotypes were shared.

The chain combines TRBV5-1 with TRBJ2-1; 10 bases agree with TRBD1. The TCR was taken from a woman in her twenties or thirties in good health. What was sequenced was naive CD4+ T cells sorted from blood. This sample's subset: CD45RA+ positively selected. CDR3 bases: TGCGCCAGCAGCTCAACCTGGACAGGGGGTTACAATGAGCAGTTCTTC. It yields the protein CASSSTWTGGYNEQFF.